This T cell receptor beta chain was recorded in a study of blood T cell repertoires in COVID-19. In the study overall: Samples taken during acute and convalescent COVID-19 were collected in the United States, Italy and Spain. In each case, the material was cDNA or gDNA derived from T cells, B-cell-depleted T cells, or PBMCs.

In the original analysis: Amplified reference gene primers provided the basis for estimating nucleated cell counts. The method was immunoSEQ multiplex PCR; TCRdb's version includes in-frame clones alone and lacks a portion of them. For V, J and clone size, that table is used; D and trimming come from the DNA. The sample holds around 160,000 clones, roughly nine tenths seen once. This clone showed up just once. This CDR3 spans 15 amino acids. With 1 base clipped from V and 4 bases from J, the junction kept 4 bases outside the gene matches. The germline V gene has CDR1 SGHTA and CDR2 FQGNSA. The sequenced sample consisted of peripheral blood. The chain joins TRBV7-2 to TRBJ2-1, with 7 bases that match TRBD1. This receptor was identified in a man in his 60s with active or convalescent COVID-19. CDR3 sequence (DNA): TGTGCCAGCAGCTTAGGGGGACAGCTTTACAATGAGCAGTTCTTC. Protein product: CASSLGGQLYNEQFF. Full variable domain (remainder filled in from reference TRBV7-2 and TRBJ2-1): GAGVSQSPSNKVTEKGKDVELRCDPISGHTALYWYRQSLGQGLEFLIYFQGNSAPDKSGLPSDRFSAERTGGSVSTLTIQRTQQEDSAVYLCASSLGGQLYNEQFFGPGTRLTVL.